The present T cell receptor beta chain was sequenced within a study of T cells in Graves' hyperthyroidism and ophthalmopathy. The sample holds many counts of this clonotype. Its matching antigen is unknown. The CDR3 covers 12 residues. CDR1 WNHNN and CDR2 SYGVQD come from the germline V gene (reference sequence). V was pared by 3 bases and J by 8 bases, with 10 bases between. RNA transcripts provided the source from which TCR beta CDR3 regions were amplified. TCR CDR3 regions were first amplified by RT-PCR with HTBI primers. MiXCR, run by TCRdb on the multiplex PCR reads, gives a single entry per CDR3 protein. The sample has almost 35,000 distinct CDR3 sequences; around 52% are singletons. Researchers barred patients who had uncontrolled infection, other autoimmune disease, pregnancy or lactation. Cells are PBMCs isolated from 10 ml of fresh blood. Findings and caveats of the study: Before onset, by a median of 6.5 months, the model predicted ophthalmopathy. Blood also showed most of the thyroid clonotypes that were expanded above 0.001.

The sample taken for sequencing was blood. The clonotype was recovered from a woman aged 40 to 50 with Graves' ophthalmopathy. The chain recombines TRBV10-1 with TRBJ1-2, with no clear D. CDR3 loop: CASSENSRGYTF. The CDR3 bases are TGCGCCAGCAGTGAAAACAGCCGAGGCTACACCTTC.